The 9 T cell receptor beta chains below come from one sample, sequenced in a study of early T cells in non-severe SARS-CoV-2 infection. TCRdb independently ran MiXCR on the 5' RACE reads; one entry per CDR3 protein. This table holds roughly 62,000 distinct CDR3 sequences, less than 9.5% found once. Sequencing was performed on whole blood. These receptors came from an adult who was a healthcare worker with PCR-confirmed SARS-CoV-2 infection or an uninfected control (not recorded which).

J is TRBJ2-5 and V is TRBV24-1, with D perhaps being TRBD1 or TRBD2 (5 bases each). In germline, CDR1 is KGHDR, CDR2 SFDVKD. Trimming pared 7 bases from V and 4 bases from J, leaving 15 bases between. There are 14 residues in the CDR3. Here the CDR3 reads CATRGTGSSETQYF. In nucleotides, the CDR3 is TGTGCCACCAGAGGGACCGGCTCGTCAGAGACCCAGTACTTC.

The rearrangement uses TRBV7-7 and TRBJ2-1, with TRBD2 matching 9 bases. Germline V gives CDR1 SSHAT, CDR2 FNYEAQ (reference sequence). V dropped 1 base and J dropped 6; count of bases not matched to a gene: 4. This CDR3 spans 15 amino acids. The CDR3 sequence is CASSLGASGVNEQFF. The CDR3 nucleotides are TGTGCCAGCAGCTTAGGGGCTAGCGGGGTCAATGAGCAGTTCTTC.

V is TRBV3-1 and J is TRBJ1-1; 9 bases map to TRBD1. This CDR3 spans 13 amino acids. From germline, CDR1 is LGHDT and CDR2 YNNKEL (reference sequence). After removal of 6 bases from V and 10 bases from J, the junction contained 9 bases not matched to a gene. CDR3 bases: TGTGCCAGCAGTGGCCGGGACAGGGAGAGAGCTTTCTTT. Residues: CASSGRDRERAFF.

This clonotype was recorded at least ten times. The chain combines TRBV7-6 with TRBJ2-7, with 9 bases aligning to TRBD2. The germline V gene encodes CDR1 SGHVS and CDR2 FNYEAQ. This CDR3 contains 15 residues. With 1 base clipped from V and 6 bases from J, the junction kept 7 bases outside the gene matches. CDR3 protein: CASSLEAGGPSEQYF. In DNA form, the CDR3 reads TGTGCCAGCAGCTTAGAGGCGGGAGGGCCATCCGAGCAGTACTTC.

The chain recombines TRBV6-6 with TRBJ1-5; D might be TRBD1 (6 bases). This CDR3 is 17 amino acids long. Germline lookup yields CDR1 MNHNY and CDR2 SVGAGI (reference sequence). V shed 0 bases and J shed 3 bases, with 15 bases lying between them. CDR3 DNA: TGTGCCAGCAGTTACTCGGATCAGGGGACCTACAATCAGCCCCAGCATTTT. This codes for CASSYSDQGTYNQPQHF.

The chain combines TRBV12-3 or TRBV12-4 with TRBJ2-3; the D is unclear. The CDR3 is made up of 14 amino acids. Trimming removed 2 bases at V and 2 bases at J, with 8 bases between. DNA of the CDR3: TGTGCCAGCAGTTTATCCAAACCCACAGATACGCAGTATTTT. Translation: CASSLSKPTDTQYF.

Many counts were recorded for this clonotype. The chain couples TRBV4-1 to TRBJ1-1; D ambiguous. CDR3 length equals 14 residues. The V and J ends lost 4 bases and 0 bases respectively, with 9 bases between them. Germline V gene sequence: CDR1 MGHRA, CDR2 YSYEKL. The CDR3 region has the DNA TGCGCCAGCAGCCCCAGCAGGATGAACACTGAAGCTTTCTTT. The encoded protein is CASSPSRMNTEAFF.

Only a few counts were recorded for this clonotype. The chain carries TRBV7-3 and TRBJ2-4; D could derive from TRBD1 or TRBD2 (6 bases each). V was trimmed by 5 bases and J by 0 bases, leaving 17 bases between them. The CDR3 covers 17 residues. The V gene's germline CDR1 is SGHTA and CDR2 FQGTGA. The CDR3 reads CASSPGPGALAKNIQYF. DNA of the CDR3: TGTGCCAGCAGCCCCGGGCCGGGGGCGTTAGCCAAAAACATTCAGTACTTC.

This clonotype was counted a few times. The gene calls are TRBV18 and TRBJ2-7, with D tentatively TRBD1 (5 bases). The V end lost 3 bases, the J end lost 2 bases, and 14 bases lay between the germline ends. This CDR3 comprises 15 residues. Per germline, CDR1 KGHSH and CDR2 LQKENI. In DNA form, the CDR3 reads TGTGCCAGCTCACCGGTTTTAGGGGATACCTACGAGCAGTACTTC. It yields the protein CASSPVLGDTYEQYF.